This T cell receptor (beta chain) was retrieved from a study of cytomegalovirus exposure and HLA in healthy donors (dated 2017 in TCRdb). For the wider study: An earlier analysis of about 530 of the donors reported about 260 Gb of sequence data and some 110 million unique TCR beta sequences obtained from about 179 million T cells. To decide whether each TCR beta V gene segment behaved as functional or pseudogenic, an earlier analysis of some 600 of the donors relied on high-throughput TCR beta sequencing. Several DR-DQ haplotypes were handled as single units for association and clustering because linkage in the cohort was strong. HLA typing included class I and class II loci at four-digit resolution. Every repertoire in the discovery cohort had been generated on one and the same sequencing platform. Rather than using new phenotypic data, the later analysis identified candidate immune exposures from TCR beta sequences and from how often those sequences occurred across donors. The study aimed to test whether signatures of past pathogen exposure could be identified by cataloging public T cell receptors. High-throughput TCR immunosequencing, statistical association of individual TCRs with disease status, and machine learning were combined to predict cytomegalovirus infection status. A separate validation cohort of 90 to 150 different subjects was used in addition to the 666-subject first cohort. A later analysis re-analyzed previously published TCR beta repertoires from several hundred donors and added high-resolution HLA genotyping to study TCR occurrence patterns. Typing coverage differed by locus: A, B, C, DRB1 and DQB1 were typed in roughly 620-630 donors, DQA1 in about 550, DPA1 in 600 to 610, and DPB1 in 472. An early release that covered roughly 600 HLA-typed donors contained approximately 300 gigabases of sequencing data and around 85 million unique TCR sequences. Among the roughly 400 genotyped donors, more than 70% belonged to the genetic ancestry cluster associated with self-reported Caucasian donors. In a later genetic analysis, genome-wide SNP genotypes for about three fifths of the 666 donors were used, and that subset was treated as a discovery cohort. The study profiled the T cell repertoires of more than 500 subjects by immunosequencing and related them to cytomegalovirus serostatus. On average, around 240,000 unique TCR beta nucleotide sequences were sequenced per donor among 398 genotyped donors of the cohort, with roughly 18% of those sequences being non-productive. Donor age, sex, ethnicity and CMV serostatus were compiled alongside the repertoire data.

V and J are trimmed by 5 bases and 4 bases, and the gene matches miss 4 bases of the junction. Reading from cysteine to phenylalanine, the CDR3 counts 14 amino acids. The read is trimmed to its CDR3 DNA, 42 bases read in frame from base 1. Looking up the germline V gene (reference sequence) yields CDR1 LNHDA and CDR2 SQIVND. A note on this clone: Which antigen it targets is not known. Per-nucleotide qualities are absent, and no much larger clonotype sits a single base away.

Beyond this particular receptor, the publication reports: Correlated functional status among segregating V segments might be attributable to linkage disequilibrium, but an unknown experimental factor could not be ruled out. Because some donors lacked HLA typing at each locus, the association tests relied only on the typed subset. In vitro tests confirmed that a few of the cytomegalovirus-associated TCR beta chains recognize cytomegalovirus antigens. Because the 87-base-pair reads could not distinguish some IMGT-functional V segments, including TRBV6-2 and TRBV6-3, those segments were excluded. The presence/absence analyses assumed that sequencing depth was roughly uniform across donors, and that assumption may not be true. An earlier analysis of several hundred of the donors showed that most TCR beta V segments appeared in productive rearrangements either about 90% or about 30% of the time, which broadly matched IMGT annotations. Assigning TCR associations to individual alleles was difficult when HLA alleles, especially DR and DQ, strongly co-occurred. A further reported finding was that TCR beta sequences accurately predicted the HLA-A and HLA-B alleles for most subjects in the first cohort. The earlier analysis of approximately 540 of the donors excluded around 17 rarely observed V segments, including chromosome 9 orphons, because counts were too low. Most CMV-associated TCR beta chains appeared to be HLA-restricted in a later analysis, and the HLA associations seemed to be driven largely by CMV exposure. Most TCR sequences were seen in very few donors, while some public TCRs were found in many individuals. In a later genetic analysis, fewer N-insertions in productive TCRs were reported among donors in an Asian-associated ancestry cluster than the approximately 710-donor mean. Only TCR beta chains were sequenced in this cohort, and the absence of alpha or paired-chain data limited detectable features. The authors suggested that the approach could potentially be extended to other disease states and immunological phenotypes. Several of the top co-occurrence clusters appeared to be linked to parvovirus B19, influenza, CMV and Epstein-Barr virus, according to a later analysis. A later analysis found that HLA-associated TCR beta chains were more clonally expanded and had lower generation probabilities than equally common non-associated chains. The classifier was reported to diagnose cytomegalovirus status with high specificity and sensitivity in both the original cohort and the validation cohort. In a later analysis, 16,951 TCR beta sequences were associated with specific HLA alleles at a false discovery rate of 0.05. The only immune exposure information available for the cohort was CMV serostatus. The sequencing pipeline was judged likely to have produced a cluster of highly shared sequence variants as a technical artifact. The study gave a list of under 200 TCR beta chains associated with cytomegalovirus. In a later genetic analysis, a missense DCLRE1C variant was associated with V-gene and J-gene trimming of TCR beta chains, and the association was replicated in an independent cohort. A later analysis found that TCR association rates varied across HLA loci, with DRB1 alleles showing the most associated TCRs and HLA-C alleles the fewest.

Library creation used the immunoSEQ multiplex PCR assay. For the multiplex PCR, a mixture combining 60 forward primers for TCR Vbeta segments and 13 reverse primers for TCR Jbeta segments was used. The CDR3 region of rearranged TCR beta genes was amplified from genomic DNA by a multiplex PCR assay. The Illumina HiSeq System was used to sequence the amplified TCR beta libraries as 87-base-pair reads. Regarding the original processing steps: A later analysis tallied roughly 76 million unique TCR beta chains across the 700 or so repertoires, and roughly 11 million of those chains were shared by two or more donors. Raw reads were error-corrected and collapsed into unique sequences by a nearest-neighbor algorithm in which closely related sequences were merged to remove PCR and sequencing errors. V, D and J gene segments were assigned by aligning CDR3 sequences to IMGT reference sequences. Each retained sequence needed at least a six-nucleotide match to both a V gene segment and a J gene segment. Rearrangements were classified as productive when the CDR3 lacked stop codons and remained in frame with V and J, and all other rearrangements were classified as non-productive. Following IMGT convention, CDR3 was defined as the stretch from the second conserved V-encoded cysteine to the conserved J-encoded phenylalanine. Sequences without an unambiguous match to a single V gene segment were excluded from the earlier analysis of approximately 560 of the donors. An earlier analysis of fewer than 750 of the donors classified V segments as functional when productive rearrangements were above 56.7% and as segregating when the standard deviation between donors was above 5%. A statistical classification framework was developed to diagnose cytomegalovirus status using the catalog of TCR beta chain sequences. In a later analysis, V and J genes were assigned by comparing TCR nucleotide sequences against IMGT/GENE-DB human TR gene sequences. Using the TCRdist pipeline, a later analysis assigned CDR3 sequences along with most-parsimonious VDJ recombination scenarios. In a later analysis, every TCR beta chain was defined by the combination of its CDR3 amino acid sequence and its V-gene family, and reads without a unique V-gene family were dropped. In a later analysis, nearly 600 highly shared, low-generation-probability nucleotide sequences were removed to address suspected cross-contamination and a sequencing artifact. In a later analysis, a clonal expansion index was calculated for each public chain from normalized within-repertoire ranks of inferred template counts. Generation probabilities in a later analysis came from a VDJ recombination model fitted to out-of-frame rearrangements, and those results were checked against IGoR. In a later analysis, TCR-TCR, TCR-HLA and TCR-CMV co-occurrence was scored with hypergeometric tests, and a repertoire-size bias correction was applied to TCR pairs. To estimate false discovery rates, a later analysis permuted the HLA or CMV assignments 20 times. In a later analysis, co-occurring TCRs were grouped with DBSCAN, and TCRdist sequence similarity was added when clustering was performed within HLA-allele-positive subsets. Repertoires with fewer than 30,000 or more than 120,000 public chains, plus five repertoires with anomalous nucleotide sharing, were excluded from co-occurrence clustering. TCRdb limited this immuneACCESS table to in-frame rearrangements with V and J called. A share of clones is missing; checked studies link under half to unresolved V genes, and the rest is unexplained. The V and J calls and clone size are taken from that table; D and trimming were inferred from the DNA. This sample holds about 200,000 clones; approximately 80% were observed only once. The ten largest clones represent about 3.4% of the sample.

The cohort comprised around 690 healthy bone marrow donors. At the time of sampling, all cohort members were nominally healthy, though unrecorded immune exposures were likely present. The donor was CMV seropositive and belonged to the group of over 250 seropositive cohort members. Every donor gave a peripheral blood sample, and the peripheral blood mononuclear cells from that sample were used for TCR beta sequencing. Genomic DNA extraction from the blood cell samples was performed with the Qiagen DNeasy Blood Extraction Kit. The V and J segments used are TRBV19 and TRBJ2-2; 7 middle bases align to TRBD1. This clonotype was sampled from a middle-aged man in good health and CMV-seropositive. The material sequenced was PBMCs. The nucleotides read TGTGCCAGTAGTGGGGGACAGTTCACCGGGGAGCTGTTTTTT. Its translation is CASSGGQFTGELFF.